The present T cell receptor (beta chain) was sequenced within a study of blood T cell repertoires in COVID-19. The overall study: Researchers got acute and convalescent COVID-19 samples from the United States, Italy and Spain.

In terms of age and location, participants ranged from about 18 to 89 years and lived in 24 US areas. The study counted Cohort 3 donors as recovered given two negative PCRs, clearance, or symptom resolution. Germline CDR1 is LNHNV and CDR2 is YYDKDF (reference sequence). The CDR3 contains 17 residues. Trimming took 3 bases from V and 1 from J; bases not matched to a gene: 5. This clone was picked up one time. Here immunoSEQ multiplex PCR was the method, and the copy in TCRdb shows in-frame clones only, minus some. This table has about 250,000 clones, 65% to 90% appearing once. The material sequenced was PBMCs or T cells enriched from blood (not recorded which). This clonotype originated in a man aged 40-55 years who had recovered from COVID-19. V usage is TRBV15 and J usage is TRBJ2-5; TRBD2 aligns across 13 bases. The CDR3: CATSSGLAGDSQETQYF. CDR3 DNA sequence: TGTGCCACCAGCAGTGGACTAGCGGGAGATAGCCAAGAGACCCAGTACTTC. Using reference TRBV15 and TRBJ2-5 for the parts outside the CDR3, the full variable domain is DAMVIQNPRYQVTQFGKPVTLSCSQTLNHNVMYWYQQKSSQAPKLLFHYYDKDFNNEADTPDNFQSRRPNTSFCFLDIRSPGLGDTAMYLCATSSGLAGDSQETQYFGPGTRLLVL.